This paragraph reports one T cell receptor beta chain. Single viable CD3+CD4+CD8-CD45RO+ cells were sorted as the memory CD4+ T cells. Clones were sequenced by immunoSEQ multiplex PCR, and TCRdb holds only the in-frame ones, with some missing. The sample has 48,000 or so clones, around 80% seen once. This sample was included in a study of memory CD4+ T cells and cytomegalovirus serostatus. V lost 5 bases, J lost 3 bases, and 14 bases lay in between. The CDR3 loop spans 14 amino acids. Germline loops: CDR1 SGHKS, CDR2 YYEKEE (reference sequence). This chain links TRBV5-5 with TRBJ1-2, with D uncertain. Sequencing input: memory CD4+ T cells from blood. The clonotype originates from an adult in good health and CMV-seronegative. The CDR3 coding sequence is TGTGCCAGCAGGCCTTGGGAACTGCACTATGGCTACACCTTC. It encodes CASRPWELHYGYTF.